The 18 T cell receptor beta chains below come from one sample, sequenced in a study of blood T cell repertoires in COVID-19 (dated by TCRdb to 2020 to 2021). The library came from the immunoSEQ multiplex PCR assay. This is the immuneACCESS table as TCRdb keeps it, with only in-frame sequences that have V and J called. A part of the clones is gone; compared with another copy, unresolved V genes explain less than half, and the rest is unexplained. The sample table lists 50,000 to 55,000 clones, around 86% of them with a count of one. The top ten clones comprise roughly 25% of the sample. The sample was peripheral blood. These receptors came from a woman over 75 with acute or convalescent COVID-19.

The chain uses TRBV5-4 and TRBJ2-1, with 7 bases identical to TRBD2. The germline V gene encodes CDR1 SGHNT and CDR2 YYREEE (reference sequence). Trimming took 5 bases from V and 3 from J; bases not matched to a gene: 2. The CDR3 totals 13 residues. DNA for the CDR3: TGTGCCAGCAGACGGGACTACTACAATGAGCAGTTCTTC. Translating it yields CASRRDYYNEQFF.

The V call is TRBV9, the J call TRBJ2-1, with a weak D call TRBD2 (5 bases). The CDR3 loop spans 14 amino acids. Between the trimmed V and J ends, which lost 6 bases and 0 bases, there was a span of 10 bases. Germline V gene lookup returns CDR1 SGDLS and CDR2 YYNGEE. The CDR3 bases are TGTGCCAGCACCCGGGATAGCTCCTACAATGAGCAGTTCTTC. Protein product: CASTRDSSYNEQFF.

This chain links TRBV7-2 with TRBJ2-2; TRBD2 matches 11 bases. Germline V gene lookup returns CDR1 SGHTA and CDR2 FQGNSA. The junction had 9 bases not matched to a gene; V was cut back by 1 base and J by 8 bases. The CDR3 runs to 17 residues. CDR3 bases: TGTGCCAGCAGCTTAGGAACTAGCGGGAGCGTTAGGGGGGAGCTGTTTTTT. As protein: CASSLGTSGSVRGELFF. The complete variable domain, with remaining parts taken from reference TRBV7-2 and TRBJ2-2, reads GAGVSQSPSNKVTEKGKDVELRCDPISGHTALYWYRQSLGQGLEFLIYFQGNSAPDKSGLPSDRFSAERTGGSVSTLTIQRTQQEDSAVYLCASSLGTSGSVRGELFFGEGSRLTVL.

This clone came up a few times. The chain uses TRBV24-1 and TRBJ2-1; 8 positions agree with TRBD2. The CDR3 totals 17 residues. Looked up from germline, CDR1 is KGHDR and CDR2 is SFDVKD. The J segment lost 2 bases and the V segment lost 7 bases, leaving 12 bases of the junction unmatched. The CDR3 DNA follows: TGTGCCACCAGGGGGTGTAGCGGGACCAAAGCCTACAATGAGCAGTTCTTC. It is translated as CATRGCSGTKAYNEQFF.

The rearrangement joins TRBV12-3 or TRBV12-4 to TRBJ1-1; D is possibly TRBD1 (5 bases). Trimming took 7 bases from V and 9 from J, leaving 15 bases between them. The CDR3 has 12 amino acids. Written as DNA, the CDR3 is TGTGCCAGCACCCTTTCGCGGGGGAAAGCTTTCTTT. Translating it yields CASTLSRGKAFF.

The V call is TRBV5-1, the J call TRBJ2-7; 9 bases agree with TRBD1. Germline trimming cut 0 bases from V and 4 bases from J; bases unmatched to any gene: 5. CDR1 SGHRS and CDR2 YFSETQ come from the germline V gene. CDR3 length: 15 residues. The CDR3 sequence: CASSLAGTGKYEQYF. CDR3 bases: TGCGCCAGCAGCTTGGCCGGGACAGGGAAATACGAGCAGTACTTC. Full variable domain (remainder filled in from reference TRBV5-1 and TRBJ2-7): KAGVTQTPRYLIKTRGQQVTLSCSPISGHRSVSWYQQTPGQGLQFLFEYFSETQRNKGNFPGRFSGRQFSNSRSEMNVSTLELGDSALYLCASSLAGTGKYEQYFGPGTRLTVT.

The gene calls are TRBV11-2 and TRBJ2-1; TRBD1 matches 8 bases. This CDR3 has 16 residues. Germline CDR1 is SGHAT and CDR2 is FQNNGV. The V gene end was trimmed by 5 bases and the J gene end by 1 base; junction bases not matched to a gene: 7. This CDR3 reads CASSPTTGASYNEQFF. The CDR3 coding sequence is TGTGCCAGCAGCCCCACGACAGGGGCGTCCTACAATGAGCAGTTCTTC.

This chain joins TRBV27 and TRBJ2-1; 8 bases agree with TRBD1. Per germline, CDR1 MNHEY and CDR2 SMNVEV (reference sequence). CDR3 length: 15 amino acids. The V gene end was trimmed by 5 bases and the J gene end by 9 bases; junction bases not matched to a gene: 12. Here the CDR3 reads CASSADRAIGSEQFF. The CDR3 nucleotides read TGTGCCAGCAGTGCGGACAGGGCTATTGGGAGTGAGCAGTTCTTC.

In DNA form, the CDR3 reads TGTGCCTGGAGTGTAGGGACAGTGAACACTGAAGCTTTCTTT. Its translation: CAWSVGTVNTEAFF. The chain combines TRBV30 with TRBJ1-1; 7 bases align to TRBD1. Germline V gene lookup returns CDR1 GTSNPN and CDR2 SVGIG (reference sequence). There are 14 residues in the CDR3. The junction had 1 base not matched to a gene; V was cut back by 0 bases and J by 0 bases.

This clone was detected a few times. The same CDR3 can be traced to other DNA sequences in this sample. This chain connects TRBV5-1 to TRBJ1-1; TRBD1 aligns across 7 bases. CDR3 size: 14 residues. Unmatched junction bases numbered 3, after V lost 0 bases and J lost 4 bases. Germline V lookup: CDR1 SGHRS, CDR2 YFSETQ. The CDR3 nucleotides are TGCGCCAGCAGCTTGGCGTCAGGGGGCACTGAAGCTTTCTTT. As protein: CASSLASGGTEAFF.

This clone was seen a single time. The rearrangement uses TRBV6-5 and TRBJ1-4, with D uncertain. Germline V gives CDR1 MNHEY, CDR2 SVGAGI. This CDR3 is built from 14 residues. Trimming left V 0 bases short and J 4 bases short, with 6 bases between. For the CDR3, the DNA is TGTGCCAGCAGTTACTCGAGGGTTAATGAAAAACTGTTTTTT. As protein: CASSYSRVNEKLFF.

J is TRBJ2-3 and V is TRBV10-3; D possibly corresponds to TRBD2 (6 bases). The CDR3 has 15 amino acids. Per the germline V gene, CDR1 is ENHRY and CDR2 is SYGVKD. V shed 2 bases and J shed 1 base, with 10 bases lying between them. Here the CDR3 DNA reads TGTGCCATCAGTGAGCAGTCTAGCGGCACAGATACGCAGTATTTT. This encodes CAISEQSSGTDTQYF.

The V call is TRBV6-2 or TRBV6-3, the J call TRBJ1-2; TRBD1 matches at 7 bases. Germline assignment: CDR1 MNHEY and CDR2 SVGEGT. J gave up 1 base and V 6 bases, and 11 bases lay outside the gene matches. There are 16 residues in the CDR3. The CDR3 here is CASSPAKGTDNYGYTF. CDR3 in DNA: TGTGCCAGCAGCCCTGCCAAGGGGACAGATAACTATGGCTACACCTTC.

This clone has more than one count but fewer than ten. The genes are TRBV11-2 and TRBJ2-5, with 7 nucleotides matching TRBD1. The CDR3 has 15 amino acids. V shed 3 bases and J 5 bases; nucleotides not matched to a gene: 9. Germline V CDR1 and CDR2: SGHAT, FQNNGV. CDR3 DNA sequence: TGTGCCAGCAGCTTCCAAGGGGGCAGCATGGAGACCCAGTACTTC. It is translated as CASSFQGGSMETQYF.

The V call is TRBV12-3 or TRBV12-4, the J call TRBJ2-7, with unresolved D. This CDR3 has 11 amino acids. V lost 3 bases, J lost 7 bases, and 7 bases lay in between. Written as DNA, the CDR3 is TGTGCCAGCAGTTTGGTCAGGGAGCAGTACTTC. This sequence encodes CASSLVREQYF.

This clone was observed a handful of times. V gene TRBV7-6 combines with J gene TRBJ2-1; TRBD2 matches 9 bases. From germline, CDR1 is SGHVS and CDR2 FNYEAQ. The CDR3 spans 14 residues. V dropped 8 bases and J dropped 9; count of bases not matched to a gene: 11. In nucleotides, the CDR3 is TGTGCCAGCCAGCGGCCTAGCGGGACGGGTGAGCAGTTCTTC. Protein: CASQRPSGTGEQFF.

The chain recombines TRBV14 with TRBJ1-2; tentatively, D is TRBD1 (6 bases). The CDR3 has 15 amino acids. Trimming took 0 bases from V and 5 from J, leaving 13 bases between them. Per germline, CDR1 SGHDN and CDR2 FVKESK. The CDR3 nucleotides read TGTGCCAGCAGCCAAGATAGGAACAGGGTATATGGCTACACCTTC. Translated, it gives CASSQDRNRVYGYTF.

V usage is TRBV3-1 (or the pseudogene TRBV3-2) and J usage is TRBJ1-2, with D tentatively TRBD1 (5 bases). V lost 1 base, J lost 8 bases, and 11 bases lay in between. There are 13 residues in the CDR3. Germline assignment: CDR1 LGHDT and CDR2 YNNKEL (reference sequence). Here the CDR3 DNA reads TGTGCCAGCAGCCAAGCGGGGGGGAAAGGCTACACCTTC. Translated, it gives CASSQAGGKGYTF.